This is a list of T cell receptor beta chains from one sample in a study of T cells in Graves' hyperthyroidism and ophthalmopathy. TCRdb analysed the multiplex PCR reads with MiXCR anew, one entry per CDR3 protein. This table has approximately 510,000 distinct CDR3 sequences, 46% appearing once. Sequenced sample: peripheral blood or thyroid tissue (not recorded which). These TCRs come from an adult woman with Graves' disease, either hyperthyroidism or ophthalmopathy (not recorded which). CDR3s include the opening cysteine and the closing phenylalanine or tryptophan. The D gene is left open where the match is weak. Size tells how often a clone was seen (once, few, many) or the class of an expanded clone, and some rows leave it out.

v_call,d_call,j_call,clone_size,cdr3_nt,cdr3_aa
TRBV20-1,.,TRBJ2-3,.,TGCAGTGCGCGGGACAGACCCGGGAGAGATACGCAGTATTTT,CSARDRPGRDTQYF
TRBV10-2,.,TRBJ2-7,many,TGCGCCAGCAGTGAGAGCGGCAGATCCGAGCAGTACTTC,CASSESGRSEQYF
TRBV29-1,.,TRBJ1-5,.,TGCAGCGTTGTAGTCAGGGGTGGTCAGCCCCAGCATTTT,CSVVVRGGQPQHF
TRBV29-1,TRBD1,TRBJ2-7,.,TGCAGCGTCGCTACGGGACAGGGTGGCGAGCAGTACTTC,CSVATGQGGEQYF
TRBV20-1,.,TRBJ1-5,.,TGCAGTGCTAGAGGTCTGCGGGTGGAGACCCAGCATTTT,CSARGLRVETQHF
TRBV10-2,.,TRBJ1-4,once,TGTGCCAGCAGTTTTGGGGGGACAACAACTAATGAAAAACTGTTTTTT,CASSFGGTTTNEKLFF
TRBV10-3,.,TRBJ1-1,.,TGTGCTATCGGCCCGGATATGAACACTGAAGCTTTCTTT,CAIGPDMNTEAFF
TRBV29-1,.,TRBJ1-2,many,TGCAGCGTGGGGGACGCCCAGGGGGGCTACACCTTC,CSVGDAQGGYTF
TRBV7-2,TRBD2,TRBJ2-7,many,TGTGCCAGCAGCTTAAACCCTAGCGGGGCTGGCTACGAGCAGTACTTC,CASSLNPSGAGYEQYF
TRBV2,.,TRBJ2-7,few,TGTGCCAGCAGTGAAGCGGGTTCGGGCCGGACCTACGAGCAGTACTTC,CASSEAGSGRTYEQYF
TRBV9,.,TRBJ1-2,many,TGTGCCAGCAGCGAGGGCCTGGGGTTTGGCTACACCTTC,CASSEGLGFGYTF
TRBV7-6,.,TRBJ1-3,.,TGTGCCAGCAGCTTAGATAGCAGGGGCCCCAAGGGGACCATATATTTT,CASSLDSRGPKGTIYF
TRBV29-1,TRBD1,TRBJ1-1,.,TGCAGCGTGACAGGGAGGGGCACTGAAGCTTTCTTT,CSVTGRGTEAFF
TRBV19,.,TRBJ1-5,many,TGTGCCAGCTGCCCCTCGACAGGAGGCGAACAGCCCCAGCATTTT,CASCPSTGGEQPQHF
TRBV2,.,TRBJ2-7,.,TGTGCCAGCAGTCCCCAGAGGCAGGGCGCGGGCGAGCAGTACTTC,CASSPQRQGAGEQYF
TRBV7-6,.,TRBJ2-7,many,TGTGCCAGCAGCTCGCCAGGGCGCGGCTCCTACGAGCAGTACTTC,CASSSPGRGSYEQYF
TRBV4-1,.,TRBJ1-1,many,TGCGCCAGCAGCCTATCCCCTTACGGAGACACTGAAGCTTTCTTT,CASSLSPYGDTEAFF
TRBV19,.,TRBJ1-3,.,TGTGCCACCGGACGGTCTTTAACGCCTGGAAACACCATATATTTT,CATGRSLTPGNTIYF